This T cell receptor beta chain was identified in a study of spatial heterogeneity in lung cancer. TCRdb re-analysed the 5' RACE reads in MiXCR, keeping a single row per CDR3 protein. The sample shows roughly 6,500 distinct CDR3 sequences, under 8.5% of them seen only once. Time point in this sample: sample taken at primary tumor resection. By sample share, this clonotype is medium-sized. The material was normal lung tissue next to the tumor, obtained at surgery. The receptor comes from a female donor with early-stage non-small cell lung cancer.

As DNA, the CDR3 is TGCAGCGTTAGGACAGAGAGCAATCAGCCCCAGCATTTT. Encoded protein: CSVRTESNQPQHF. The rearrangement joins TRBV29-1 to TRBJ1-5, with TRBD1 as a possible D gene (6 bases). CDR3 size: 13 residues. The germline gives CDR1 SQVTM, CDR2 ANQGSEA. Between the trimmed V and J ends, which lost 5 bases and 1 base, there was a span of 9 bases.